The clone carrying this T cell receptor (beta chain) was observed many times. These data originate in a study of T-cell memory formation after mild COVID-19. TCRdb processed the 5' RACE reads anew with MiXCR; each CDR3 protein has one entry. The data hold about 130,000 distinct CDR3 sequences, with roughly 6.2% observed a single time. CDR1 is DFQATT, CDR2 SNEGSKA, per germline (reference sequence). Trimming removed 0 bases from V and 2 bases from J, with 14 bases in between. The CDR3 is 16 residues long. Sample: PBMCs or a T cell subset sorted from them (not recorded which). This sequence originates from an adult woman who had mild COVID-19 (a few samples of this study predate the infection). Cell type and time point are not known. The chain links TRBV20-1 to TRBJ1-5; unclear D gene. CDR3 region: CSARDLKRSGNQPQHF. For the CDR3, the DNA is TGCAGTGCTAGAGATCTTAAACGTTCAGGCAATCAGCCCCAGCATTTT.